The 8 T cell receptor beta chains reported below all come from one sample, sequenced in a study of T cells in Graves' hyperthyroidism and ophthalmopathy. What was amplified from RNA transcripts were TCR beta CDR3 regions. The TCR CDR3 was amplified in a first-round RT-PCR using the HTBI primer set. From the multiplex PCR reads, TCRdb called clonotypes with MiXCR, one entry per CDR3 protein. The sample carries 600,000 or so distinct CDR3 sequences, approximately 15% recorded once. The material sequenced was blood. All receptors come from a woman aged 18-29 years with Graves' ophthalmopathy.

This clonotype was counted ten times or more. This chain uses TRBV30 with TRBJ1-5; no clear D gene. The length of the CDR3 is 12 residues. CDR1 and CDR2 (germline): GTSNPN, SVGIG (reference sequence). Trimming cost V 1 base and J 7 bases, with 8 bases left between them. DNA for the CDR3: TGTGCCTGGAGTGATGAGGGACAGCCCCAGCATTTT. Encoded protein: CAWSDEGQPQHF.

This clonotype turned up a few times. The chain recombines TRBV6-1 with TRBJ1-3, with 8 bases that match TRBD1. The CDR3 contains 15 residues. CDR1 MNHNS and CDR2 SASEGT come from the germline V gene. V dropped 6 bases and J dropped 3; count of bases not matched to a gene: 7. The CDR3 bases are TGTGCCAGCAGAGCGCTGGACAGGGTTGGAAACACCATATATTTT. This codes for CASRALDRVGNTIYF.

This clonotype was seen repeatedly, ten times or more. The chain has TRBV11-3 and TRBJ2-1; D gene uncertain. In germline, CDR1 is SGHNT, CDR2 YENEEA. Trimming stripped 3 bases from V and 5 bases from J, with 8 bases between. The CDR3 has 13 residues. CDR3 DNA: TGTGCCAGCAGCTTTTACGGAGACAATGAGCAGTTCTTC. As protein: CASSFYGDNEQFF.

The table lists this clonotype with a few counts. The rearrangement links TRBV4-3 to TRBJ2-4, with 16 bases lining up with TRBD2. Germline assignment: CDR1 LGHNA and CDR2 YSLEER. V gave up 3 bases and J gave up 1 base; unmatched junction bases: 3. CDR3 length equals 18 residues. The CDR3 is CASSQGLAGGQAKNIQYF. The CDR3 DNA follows: TGCGCCAGCAGCCAGGGACTAGCGGGAGGGCAGGCCAAAAACATTCAGTACTTC.

This clonotype showed up many times. This chain links TRBV12-3 or TRBV12-4 with TRBJ1-1; 8 bases line up with TRBD1. With V trimmed by 5 bases and J by 5 bases, 7 bases remained unmatched. The CDR3 runs 14 residues. CDR3 region: CASSEGRGRTEAFF. The CDR3 DNA reads as TGTGCCAGCAGTGAGGGCAGGGGGCGGACTGAAGCTTTCTTT.

The genes are TRBV20-1 and TRBJ2-5; 8 bases are shared with TRBD1. CDR3 length equals 13 residues. Per the germline V gene, CDR1 is DFQATT and CDR2 is SNEGSKA (reference sequence). V gave up 6 bases and J gave up 5 bases; unmatched junction bases: 8. The CDR3 coding sequence is TGCAGTGCGGGGACAGGACTCGGGGAGACCCAGTACTTC. Translated, it gives CSAGTGLGETQYF.

This clonotype was observed many times. The chain uses TRBV27 and TRBJ2-2; D may be TRBD2 (5 bases). The CDR3 spans 13 residues. Germline V gene sequence: CDR1 MNHEY, CDR2 SMNVEV (reference sequence). Trimming took 6 bases from V and 8 from J, leaving 13 bases between them. The CDR3 nucleotides read TGTGCCAGCAGCCCGTCGGGGTCTGGGGAGCTGTTTTTT. Its translation is CASSPSGSGELFF.

This clonotype was picked up many times. V is TRBV2 and J is TRBJ1-1, with D hard to call. The germline V gene has CDR1 SNHLY and CDR2 FYNNEI. The CDR3 is 15 amino acids. Trimming took 3 bases from V and 4 from J, leaving 15 bases between them. This CDR3 is CASSDMARSSTEAFF. Here the CDR3 DNA reads TGTGCCAGCAGTGACATGGCTCGATCGAGCACTGAAGCTTTCTTT.